The T cell receptor (beta chain) under discussion was sequenced for a study of cytomegalovirus exposure and HLA in healthy donors. Study-level results: Certain sequence variants were highly shared and formed a cluster, and this cluster was likely a sequencing artifact.

V was shortened by 8 bases and J by 2 bases, with 21 bases between the two germline ends. The CDR3 is made up of 16 amino acids. Germline loops: CDR1 MGHDK, CDR2 SYGVNS. In regard to this clone: What it binds is unknown.

The PCR employed 60 Vbeta primers together with 13 Jbeta primers. TCRdb's table, derived via immunoSEQ multiplex PCR, lists solely in-frame clones and lacks some. The repertoire holds under 85,000 clones, with 60% to 80% as singletons. The chain couples TRBV25-1 to TRBJ1-2; maybe TRBD1 (5 bases). Sequences were obtained from PBMCs. This TCR came from a woman between 35 and 50 years old in good health and CMV-seropositive. The CDR3 here is CASWNGAPNSNYGYTF. The CDR3 region has the DNA TGTGCCAGCTGGAATGGGGCGCCCAATTCCAACTATGGCTACACCTTC.